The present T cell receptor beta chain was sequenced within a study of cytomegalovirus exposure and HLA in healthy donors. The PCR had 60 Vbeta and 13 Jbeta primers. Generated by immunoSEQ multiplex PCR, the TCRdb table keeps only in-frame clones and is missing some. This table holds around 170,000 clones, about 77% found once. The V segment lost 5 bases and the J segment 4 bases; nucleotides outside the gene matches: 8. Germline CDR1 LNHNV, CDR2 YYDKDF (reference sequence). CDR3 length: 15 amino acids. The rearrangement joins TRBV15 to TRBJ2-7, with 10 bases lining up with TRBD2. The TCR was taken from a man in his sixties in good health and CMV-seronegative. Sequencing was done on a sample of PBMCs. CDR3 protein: CATSEGASGSYEQYF. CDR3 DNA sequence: TGTGCCACCAGCGAGGGGGCTAGCGGGAGTTACGAGCAGTACTTC. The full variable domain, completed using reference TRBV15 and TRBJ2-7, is DAMVIQNPRYQVTQFGKPVTLSCSQTLNHNVMYWYQQKSSQAPKLLFHYYDKDFNNEADTPDNFQSRRPNTSFCFLDIRSPGLGDTAMYLCATSEGASGSYEQYFGPGTRLTVT.